This T cell receptor (beta chain) was sequenced for a study of cytomegalovirus exposure and HLA in healthy donors. Findings of the study overall: When a later analysis compared HLA-associated TCR beta chains with equally common others, the HLA-associated chains turned out to be more clonally expanded and to have lower generation probabilities. Three chains linked to CMV were shown in vitro to be specific for CMV antigens. Links to common viral pathogens appeared, in a later analysis, for several of the most significant clusters.

This CDR3 contains 15 residues. Looked up from germline, CDR1 is GTSNPN and CDR2 is SVGIG (reference sequence). V lost 4 bases to trimming and J lost 7 bases, with 20 bases between them. In this sample, this clone turned up once. The antigen is not known. PCR amplification relied on 60 Vbeta primers (plus 13 Jbeta primers). Assay used: immunoSEQ multiplex PCR; TCRdb lists only in-frame clones, some missing. This sample carries 70,000 to 90,000 clones, 66% of them seen once, and the ten largest clones take about a fifth. The origin of this receptor is a man in his forties in good health and CMV-seropositive. The genes are TRBV30 and TRBJ2-1, with D maybe TRBD1 (6 bases). Sequenced input: PBMCs. For the CDR3, the DNA is TGTGCCTGGAATCGGGGACAACTATATAGGAATGAGCAGTTCTTC. Its translation: CAWNRGQLYRNEQFF.